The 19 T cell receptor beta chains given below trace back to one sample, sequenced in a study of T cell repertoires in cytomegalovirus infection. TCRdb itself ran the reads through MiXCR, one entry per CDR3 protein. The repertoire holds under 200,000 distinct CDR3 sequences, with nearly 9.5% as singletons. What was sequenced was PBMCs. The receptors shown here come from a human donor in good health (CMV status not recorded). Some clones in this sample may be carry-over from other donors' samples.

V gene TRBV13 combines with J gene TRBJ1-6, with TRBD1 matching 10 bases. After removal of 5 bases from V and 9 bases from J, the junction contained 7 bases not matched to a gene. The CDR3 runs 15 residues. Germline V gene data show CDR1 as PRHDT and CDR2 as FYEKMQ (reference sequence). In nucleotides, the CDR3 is TGTGCCAGCAGCGTAACCGGGACAGGGGTTTCACCCCTCCACTTT. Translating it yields CASSVTGTGVSPLHF.

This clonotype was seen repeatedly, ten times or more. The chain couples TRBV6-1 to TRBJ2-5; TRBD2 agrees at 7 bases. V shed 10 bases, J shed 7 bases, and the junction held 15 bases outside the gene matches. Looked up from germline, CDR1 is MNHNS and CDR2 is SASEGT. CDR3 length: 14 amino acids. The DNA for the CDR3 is TGTGCCACCATGAAGCGGGATCCACTGTGGACCCAGTACTTC. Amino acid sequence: CATMKRDPLWTQYF.

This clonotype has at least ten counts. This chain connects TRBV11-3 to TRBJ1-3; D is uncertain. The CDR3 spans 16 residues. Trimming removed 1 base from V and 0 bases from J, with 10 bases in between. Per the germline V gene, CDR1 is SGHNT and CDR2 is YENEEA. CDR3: CASSLGHSSSGNTIYF. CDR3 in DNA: TGTGCCAGCAGCTTAGGGCACAGCAGCTCTGGAAACACCATATATTTT.

CDR3 DNA sequence: TGTGCCAGCAGCTATCGGGACAGGGCCAACGAGCAGTACTTC. Translating gives CASSYRDRANEQYF. The chain links TRBV6-2 or TRBV6-3 to TRBJ2-7, with TRBD1 matching 9 bases. Germline CDR1 MNHEY, CDR2 SVGEGT. Germline trimming cut 6 bases from V and 5 bases from J; bases unmatched to any gene: 8. The CDR3 loop spans 14 amino acids.

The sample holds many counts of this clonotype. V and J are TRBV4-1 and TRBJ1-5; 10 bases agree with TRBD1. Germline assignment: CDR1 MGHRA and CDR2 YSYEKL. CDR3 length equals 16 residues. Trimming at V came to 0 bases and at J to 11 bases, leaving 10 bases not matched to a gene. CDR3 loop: CASSQEGTGDVEAQHF. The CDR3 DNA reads TGCGCCAGCAGCCAAGAAGGGACAGGGGATGTCGAGGCCCAGCATTTT.

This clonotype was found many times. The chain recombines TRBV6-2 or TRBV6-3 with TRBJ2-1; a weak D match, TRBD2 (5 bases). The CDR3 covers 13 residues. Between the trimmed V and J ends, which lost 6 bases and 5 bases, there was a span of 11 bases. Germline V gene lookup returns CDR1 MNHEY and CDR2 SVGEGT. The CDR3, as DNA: TGTGCCAGCAGGACACTAGGAAACAATGAGCAGTTCTTC. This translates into CASRTLGNNEQFF.

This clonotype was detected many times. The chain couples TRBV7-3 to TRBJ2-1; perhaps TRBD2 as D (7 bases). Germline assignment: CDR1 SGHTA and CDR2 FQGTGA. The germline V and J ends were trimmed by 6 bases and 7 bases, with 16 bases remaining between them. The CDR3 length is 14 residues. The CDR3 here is CASSPSGRGNEQFF. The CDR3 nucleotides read TGTGCCAGCAGTCCCTCGGGGAGGGGGAATGAGCAGTTCTTC.

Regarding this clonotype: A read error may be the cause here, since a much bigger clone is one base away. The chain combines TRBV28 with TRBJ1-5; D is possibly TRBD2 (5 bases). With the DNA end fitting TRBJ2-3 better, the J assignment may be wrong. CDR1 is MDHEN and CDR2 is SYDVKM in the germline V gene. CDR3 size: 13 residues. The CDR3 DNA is TGTGCCAGCAGTTTAGAGGGTTCAGGTTCCCAGTATTTT. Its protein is CASSLEGSGSQYF.

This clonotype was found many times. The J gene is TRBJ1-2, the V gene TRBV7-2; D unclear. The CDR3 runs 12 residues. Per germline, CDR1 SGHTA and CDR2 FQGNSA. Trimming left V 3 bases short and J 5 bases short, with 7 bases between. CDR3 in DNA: TGTGCCAGCAGCTTTCCGATTTATGGCTACACCTTC. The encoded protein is CASSFPIYGYTF.

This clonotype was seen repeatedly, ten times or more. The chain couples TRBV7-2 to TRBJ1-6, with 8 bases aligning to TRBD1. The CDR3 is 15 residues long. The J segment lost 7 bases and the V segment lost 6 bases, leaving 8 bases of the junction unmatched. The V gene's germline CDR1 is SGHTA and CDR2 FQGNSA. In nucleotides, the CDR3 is TGTGCCAGCAGTTTCTCACAGGGGGGCAATTCACCCCTCCACTTT. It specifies CASSFSQGGNSPLHF.

CDR3 amino acids: CASSLQGSGYTF. Here the CDR3 DNA reads TGTGCCAGCAGCTTGCAGGGTTCCGGCTACACCTTC. The V gene is TRBV11-2, the J gene TRBJ1-2; TRBD1 might be the D (5 bases). Between the trimmed V and J ends, which lost 3 bases and 8 bases, there was a span of 10 bases. Per the germline V gene, CDR1 is SGHAT and CDR2 is FQNNGV. CDR3 length: 12 amino acids. The full variable domain, completed using reference TRBV11-2 and TRBJ1-2, is EAGVAQSPRYKIIEKRQSVAFWCNPISGHATLYWYQQILGQGPKLLIQFQNNGVVDDSQLPKDRFSAERLKGVDSTLKIQPAKLEDSAVYLCASSLQGSGYTFGSGTRLTVV.

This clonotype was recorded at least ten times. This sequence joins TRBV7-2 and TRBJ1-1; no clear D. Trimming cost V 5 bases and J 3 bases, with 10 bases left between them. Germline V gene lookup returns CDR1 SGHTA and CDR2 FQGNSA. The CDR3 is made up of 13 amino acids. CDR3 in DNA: TGTGCCAGCAGCACACGTACGGACACTGAAGCTTTCTTT. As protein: CASSTRTDTEAFF.

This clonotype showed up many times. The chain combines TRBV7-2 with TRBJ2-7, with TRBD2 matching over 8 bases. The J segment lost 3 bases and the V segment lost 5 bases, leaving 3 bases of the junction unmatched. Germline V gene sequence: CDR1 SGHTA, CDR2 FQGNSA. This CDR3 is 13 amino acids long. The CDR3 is CASSPGGVYEQYF. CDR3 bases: TGTGCCAGCAGCCCGGGGGGGGTCTACGAGCAGTACTTC.

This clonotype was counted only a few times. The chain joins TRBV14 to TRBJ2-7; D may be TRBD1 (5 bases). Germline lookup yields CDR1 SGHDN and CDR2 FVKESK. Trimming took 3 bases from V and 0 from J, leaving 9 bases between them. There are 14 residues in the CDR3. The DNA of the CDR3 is TGTGCCAGCAGCCACAGTCAGGGCTCCTACGAGCAGTACTTC. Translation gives CASSHSQGSYEQYF.

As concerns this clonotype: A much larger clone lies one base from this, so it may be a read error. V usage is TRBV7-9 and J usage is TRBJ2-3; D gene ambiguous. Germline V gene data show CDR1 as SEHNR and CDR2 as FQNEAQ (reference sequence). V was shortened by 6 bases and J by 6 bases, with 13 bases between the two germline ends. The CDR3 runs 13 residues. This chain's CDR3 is CASRPVIWDTQYF. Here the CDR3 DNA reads TGTGCCAGCAGACCCGTAATTTGGGATACGCAGTATTTT.

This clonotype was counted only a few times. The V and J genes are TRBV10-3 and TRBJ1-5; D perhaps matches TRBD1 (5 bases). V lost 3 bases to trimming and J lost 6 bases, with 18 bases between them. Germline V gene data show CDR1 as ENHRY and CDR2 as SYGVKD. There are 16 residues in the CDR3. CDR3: CAISDPGQGFIQPQHF. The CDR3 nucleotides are TGTGCCATCAGTGACCCCGGGCAGGGTTTTATTCAGCCCCAGCATTTT.

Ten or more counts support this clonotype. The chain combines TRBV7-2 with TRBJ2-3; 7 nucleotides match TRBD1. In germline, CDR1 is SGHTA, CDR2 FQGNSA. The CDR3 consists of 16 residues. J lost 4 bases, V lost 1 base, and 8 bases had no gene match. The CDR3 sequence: CASSLVGRGFADTQYF. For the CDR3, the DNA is TGTGCCAGCAGCTTAGTTGGCAGGGGGTTCGCAGATACGCAGTATTTT.

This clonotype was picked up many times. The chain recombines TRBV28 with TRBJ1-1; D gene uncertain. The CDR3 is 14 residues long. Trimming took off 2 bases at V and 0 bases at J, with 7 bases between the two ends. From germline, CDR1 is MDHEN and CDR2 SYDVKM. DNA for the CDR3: TGTGCCAGCAGTTTAGACCAGGTGAACACTGAAGCTTTCTTT. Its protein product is CASSLDQVNTEAFF.

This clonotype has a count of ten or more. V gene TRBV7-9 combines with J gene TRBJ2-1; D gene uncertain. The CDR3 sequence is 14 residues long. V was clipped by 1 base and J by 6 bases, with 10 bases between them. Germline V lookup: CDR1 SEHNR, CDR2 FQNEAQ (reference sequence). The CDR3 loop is CASSLDGFPNEQFF. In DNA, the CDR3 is TGTGCCAGCAGCTTAGACGGGTTCCCCAATGAGCAGTTCTTC.